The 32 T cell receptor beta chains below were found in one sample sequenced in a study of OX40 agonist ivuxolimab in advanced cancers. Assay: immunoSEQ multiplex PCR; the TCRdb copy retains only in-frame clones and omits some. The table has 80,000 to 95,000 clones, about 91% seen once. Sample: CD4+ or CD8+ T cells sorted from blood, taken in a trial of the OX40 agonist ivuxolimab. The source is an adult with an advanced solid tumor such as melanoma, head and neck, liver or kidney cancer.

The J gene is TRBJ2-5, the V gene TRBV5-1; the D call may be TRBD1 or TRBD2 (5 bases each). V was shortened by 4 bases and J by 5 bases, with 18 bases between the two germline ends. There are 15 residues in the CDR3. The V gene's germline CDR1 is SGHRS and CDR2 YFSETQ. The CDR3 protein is CASSNPGPSTETQYF. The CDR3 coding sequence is TGCGCCAGCAGCAACCCGGGACCGAGCACGGAGACCCAGTACTTC.

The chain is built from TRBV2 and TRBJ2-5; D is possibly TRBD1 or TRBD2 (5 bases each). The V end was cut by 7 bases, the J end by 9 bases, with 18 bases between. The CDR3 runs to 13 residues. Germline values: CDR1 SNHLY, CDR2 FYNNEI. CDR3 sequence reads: CASTWDEGRAQYF. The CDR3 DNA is TGTGCCAGCACCTGGGACGAGGGTCGGGCCCAGTACTTC.

The CDR3, as DNA: TGTGCCAGCAGTTTAAGAATAGGGGTCCCCTACGAGCAGTACTTC. The encoded protein is CASSLRIGVPYEQYF. The V call is TRBV27, the J call TRBJ2-7; maybe TRBD1 (5 bases). From germline, CDR1 is MNHEY and CDR2 SMNVEV (reference sequence). This CDR3 is built from 15 residues. The V and J ends lost 2 bases and 2 bases respectively, with 13 bases between them.

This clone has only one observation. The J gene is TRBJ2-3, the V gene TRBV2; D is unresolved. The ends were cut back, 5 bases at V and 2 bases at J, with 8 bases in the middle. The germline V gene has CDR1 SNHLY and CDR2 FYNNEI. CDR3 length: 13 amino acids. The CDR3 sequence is CASSYEFTDTQYF. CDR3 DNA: TGTGCCAGCAGTTACGAGTTCACAGATACGCAGTATTTT.

CDR3 sequence (DNA): TGCGCCAGCAGCATGGGGGGGCAGAGCTCTGGAAACACCATATATTTT. Its protein is CASSMGGQSSGNTIYF. The chain is built from TRBV5-1 and TRBJ1-3; possible D gene TRBD1, 6 bases. The CDR3 contains 16 residues. The germline CDR1 and CDR2 sequences are SGHRS and YFSETQ. V was clipped by 4 bases and J by 0 bases, with 14 bases between them.

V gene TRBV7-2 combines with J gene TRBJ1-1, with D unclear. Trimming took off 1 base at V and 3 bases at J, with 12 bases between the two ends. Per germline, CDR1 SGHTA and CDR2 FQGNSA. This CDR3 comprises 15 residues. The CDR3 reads CASSLDSRVDTEAFF. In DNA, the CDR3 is TGTGCCAGCAGCTTAGACTCGAGGGTGGACACTGAAGCTTTCTTT.

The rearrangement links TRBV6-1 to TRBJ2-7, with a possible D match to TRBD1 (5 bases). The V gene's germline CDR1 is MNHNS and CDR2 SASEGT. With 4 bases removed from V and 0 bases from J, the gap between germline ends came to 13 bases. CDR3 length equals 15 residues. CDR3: CASSVTQGYSYEQYF. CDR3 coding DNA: TGTGCCAGCAGTGTAACTCAGGGCTACTCCTACGAGCAGTACTTC.

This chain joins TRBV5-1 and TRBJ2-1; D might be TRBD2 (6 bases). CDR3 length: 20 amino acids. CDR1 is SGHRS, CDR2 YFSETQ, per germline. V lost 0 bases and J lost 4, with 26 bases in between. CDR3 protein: CASSLGFRTGGLVRYNEQFF. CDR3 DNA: TGCGCCAGCAGCTTGGGTTTCAGGACCGGGGGTCTCGTTAGGTACAATGAGCAGTTCTTC.

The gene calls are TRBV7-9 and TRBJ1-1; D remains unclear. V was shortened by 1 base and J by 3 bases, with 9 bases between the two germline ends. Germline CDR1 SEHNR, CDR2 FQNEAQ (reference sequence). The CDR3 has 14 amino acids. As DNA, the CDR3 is TGTGCCAGCAGCTTAGTACCCCCGGACACTGAAGCTTTCTTT. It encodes CASSLVPPDTEAFF.

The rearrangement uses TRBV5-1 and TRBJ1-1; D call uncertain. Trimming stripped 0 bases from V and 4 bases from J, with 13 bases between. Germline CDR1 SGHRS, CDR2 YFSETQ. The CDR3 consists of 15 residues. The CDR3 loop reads CASSLGRVLGTEAFF. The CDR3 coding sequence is TGCGCCAGCAGCTTGGGGCGGGTCCTGGGCACTGAAGCTTTCTTT.

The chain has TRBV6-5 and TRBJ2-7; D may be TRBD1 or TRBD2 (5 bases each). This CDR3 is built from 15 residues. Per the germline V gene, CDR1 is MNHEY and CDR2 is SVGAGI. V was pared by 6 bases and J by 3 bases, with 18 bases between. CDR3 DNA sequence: TGTGCCAGCAGGTTAACGCGGGCAGGGCACTACGAGCAGTACTTC. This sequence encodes CASRLTRAGHYEQYF.

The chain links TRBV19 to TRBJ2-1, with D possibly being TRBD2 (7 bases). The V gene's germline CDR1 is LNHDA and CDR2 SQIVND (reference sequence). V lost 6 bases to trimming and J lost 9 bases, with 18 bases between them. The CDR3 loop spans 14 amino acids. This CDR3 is CASRASGGGSEQFF. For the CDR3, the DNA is TGTGCCAGTAGAGCCTCTGGGGGGGGCAGTGAGCAGTTCTTC.

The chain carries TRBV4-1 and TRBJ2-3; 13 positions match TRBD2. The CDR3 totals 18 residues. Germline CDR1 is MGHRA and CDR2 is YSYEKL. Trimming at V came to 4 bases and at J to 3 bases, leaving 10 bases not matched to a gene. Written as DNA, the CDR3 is TGCGCCAGCAGCCGGCTTGGACTAGCGGGAGTTGAAACAGATACGCAGTATTTT. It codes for CASSRLGLAGVETDTQYF.

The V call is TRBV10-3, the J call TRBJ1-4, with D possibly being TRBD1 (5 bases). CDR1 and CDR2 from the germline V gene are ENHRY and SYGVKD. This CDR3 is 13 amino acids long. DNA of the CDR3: TGTGCGGCTAGAGGGGTGACTAATGAAAAACTGTTTTTT. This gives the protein CAARGVTNEKLFF.

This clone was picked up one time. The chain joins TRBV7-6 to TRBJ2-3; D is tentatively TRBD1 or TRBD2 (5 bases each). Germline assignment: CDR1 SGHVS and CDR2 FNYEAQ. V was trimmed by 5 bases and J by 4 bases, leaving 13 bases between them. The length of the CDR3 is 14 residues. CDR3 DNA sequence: TGTGCCAGCAGCACCCGTCGGGGCGCAGATACGCAGTATTTT. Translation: CASSTRRGADTQYF.

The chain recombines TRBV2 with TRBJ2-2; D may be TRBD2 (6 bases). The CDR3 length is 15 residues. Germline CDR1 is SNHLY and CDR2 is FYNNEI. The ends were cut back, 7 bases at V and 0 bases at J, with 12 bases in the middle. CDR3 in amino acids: CASNRDSSNTGELFF. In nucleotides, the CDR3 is TGTGCCAGCAACCGGGACTCTTCGAACACCGGGGAGCTGTTTTTT.

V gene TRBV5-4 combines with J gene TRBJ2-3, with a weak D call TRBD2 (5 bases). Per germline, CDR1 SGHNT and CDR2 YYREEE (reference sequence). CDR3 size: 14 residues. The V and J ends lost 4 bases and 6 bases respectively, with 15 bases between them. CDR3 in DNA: TGTGCCAGCAGCGGTGAGTGGGGAGCGGATACGCAGTATTTT. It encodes CASSGEWGADTQYF.

The CDR3 protein is CASSKNRASDYGYTF. The DNA of the CDR3 is TGTGCCAGTAGTAAAAACAGGGCATCGGACTATGGCTACACCTTC. This chain uses TRBV19 with TRBJ1-2, with D possibly TRBD1 on 6 matching bases. In germline, CDR1 is LNHDA, CDR2 SQIVND (reference sequence). This CDR3 spans 15 amino acids. V was clipped by 4 bases and J by 3 bases, with 15 bases between them.

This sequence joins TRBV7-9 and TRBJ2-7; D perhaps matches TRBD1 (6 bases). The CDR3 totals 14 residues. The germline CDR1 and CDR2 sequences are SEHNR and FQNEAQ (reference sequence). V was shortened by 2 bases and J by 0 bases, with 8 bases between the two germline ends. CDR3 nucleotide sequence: TGTGCCAGCAGCTTAACCAGGGGCTCCTACGAGCAGTACTTC. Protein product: CASSLTRGSYEQYF.

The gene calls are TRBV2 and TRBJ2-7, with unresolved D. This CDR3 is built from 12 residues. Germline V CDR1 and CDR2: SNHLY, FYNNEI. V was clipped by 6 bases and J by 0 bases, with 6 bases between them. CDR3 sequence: CASRLTSYEQYF. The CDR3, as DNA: TGTGCCAGCAGGTTGACCTCCTACGAGCAGTACTTC.

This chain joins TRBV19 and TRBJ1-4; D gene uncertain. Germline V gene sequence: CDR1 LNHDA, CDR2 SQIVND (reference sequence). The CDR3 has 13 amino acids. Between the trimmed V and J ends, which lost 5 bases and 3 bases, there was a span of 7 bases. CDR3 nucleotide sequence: TGTGCCAGTAGTTGGCTGGCTAATGAAAAACTGTTTTTT. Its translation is CASSWLANEKLFF.

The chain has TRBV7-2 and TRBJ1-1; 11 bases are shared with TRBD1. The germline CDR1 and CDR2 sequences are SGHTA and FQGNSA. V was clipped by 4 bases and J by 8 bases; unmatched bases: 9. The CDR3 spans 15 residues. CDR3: CASSSWRGQGVEAFF. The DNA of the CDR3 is TGTGCCAGCAGCTCTTGGCGGGGACAGGGGGTGGAAGCTTTCTTT.

DNA of the CDR3: TGTGCCAGCAGAACAGTCCTCCAAGAGACCCAGTACTTC. It translates to CASRTVLQETQYF. This chain connects TRBV27 to TRBJ2-5; D unresolved. CDR1 and CDR2 (germline): MNHEY, SMNVEV (reference sequence). The CDR3 loop spans 13 amino acids. Trimming removed 6 bases at V and 1 base at J, with 9 bases between.

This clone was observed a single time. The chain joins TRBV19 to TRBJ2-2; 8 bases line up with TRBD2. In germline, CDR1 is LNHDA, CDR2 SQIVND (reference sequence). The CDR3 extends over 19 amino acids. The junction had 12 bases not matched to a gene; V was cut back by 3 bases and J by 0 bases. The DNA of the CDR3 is TGTGCCAGTAGTATTCCTCCAATTATGGGACTAGCGAACACCGGGGAGCTGTTTTTT. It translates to CASSIPPIMGLANTGELFF.

The DNA of the CDR3 is TGTGCCAGCTCGTCTCAGGGTTGGGATACGCAGTATTTT. Its translation: CASSSQGWDTQYF. V is TRBV18 and J is TRBJ2-3; a possible D gene is TRBD1 (5 bases). Per germline, CDR1 KGHSH and CDR2 LQKENI. V lost 6 bases and J 6 bases, leaving 13 bases between the germline ends. CDR3 length equals 13 residues.

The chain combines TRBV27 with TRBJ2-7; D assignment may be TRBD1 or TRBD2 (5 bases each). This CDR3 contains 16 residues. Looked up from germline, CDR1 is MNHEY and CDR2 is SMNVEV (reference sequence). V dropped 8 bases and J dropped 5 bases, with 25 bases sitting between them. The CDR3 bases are TGTGCCAGCCAAGAGGGGTACTCAAGGGGTGGGGACGAGCAGTACTTC. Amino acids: CASQEGYSRGGDEQYF.

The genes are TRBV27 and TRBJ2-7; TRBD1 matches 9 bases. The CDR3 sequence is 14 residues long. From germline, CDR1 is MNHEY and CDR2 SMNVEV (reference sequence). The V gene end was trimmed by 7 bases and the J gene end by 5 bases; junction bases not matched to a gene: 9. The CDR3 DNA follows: TGTGCCAGCAAACCGGGACAGGGTACGAACGAGCAGTACTTC. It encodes CASKPGQGTNEQYF.

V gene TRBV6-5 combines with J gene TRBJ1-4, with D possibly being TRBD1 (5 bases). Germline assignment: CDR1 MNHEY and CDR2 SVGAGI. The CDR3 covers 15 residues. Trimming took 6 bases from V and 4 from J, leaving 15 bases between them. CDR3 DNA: TGTGCCAGCAGCAACGGGGGGATAAGTAATGAAAAACTGTTTTTT. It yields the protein CASSNGGISNEKLFF.

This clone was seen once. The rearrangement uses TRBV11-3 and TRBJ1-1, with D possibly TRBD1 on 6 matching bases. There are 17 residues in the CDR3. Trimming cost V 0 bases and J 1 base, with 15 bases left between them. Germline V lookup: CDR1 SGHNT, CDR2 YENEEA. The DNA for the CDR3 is TGTGCCAGCAGCTTAGATCTAATGCGGGGGGCGAACACTGAAGCTTTCTTT. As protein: CASSLDLMRGANTEAFF.

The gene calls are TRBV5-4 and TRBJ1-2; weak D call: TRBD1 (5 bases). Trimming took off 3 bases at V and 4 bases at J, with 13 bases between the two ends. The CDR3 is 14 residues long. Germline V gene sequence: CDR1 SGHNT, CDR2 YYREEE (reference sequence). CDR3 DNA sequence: TGTGCCAGCAGCTCTAAAGACAGATCCTATGGCTACACCTTC. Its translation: CASSSKDRSYGYTF.

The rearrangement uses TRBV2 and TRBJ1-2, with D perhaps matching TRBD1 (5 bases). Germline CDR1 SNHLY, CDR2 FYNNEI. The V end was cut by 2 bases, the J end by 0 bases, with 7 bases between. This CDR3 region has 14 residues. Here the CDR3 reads CASSELGPNYGYTF. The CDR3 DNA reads TGTGCCAGCAGTGAATTGGGACCTAACTATGGCTACACCTTC. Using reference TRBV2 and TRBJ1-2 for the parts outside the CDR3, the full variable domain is EPEVTQTPSHQVTQMGQEVILRCVPISNHLYFYWYRQILGQKVEFLVSFYNNEISEKSEIFDDQFSVERPDGSNFTLKIRSTKLEDSAMYFCASSELGPNYGYTFGSGTRLTVV.

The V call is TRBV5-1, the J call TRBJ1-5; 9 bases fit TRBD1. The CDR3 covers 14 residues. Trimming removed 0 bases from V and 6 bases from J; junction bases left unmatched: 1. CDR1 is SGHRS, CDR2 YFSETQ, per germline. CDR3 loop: CASSLGQGGQPQHF. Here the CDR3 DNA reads TGCGCCAGCAGCTTGGGACAGGGGGGTCAGCCCCAGCATTTT.